Following are 21 T cell receptor beta chains from one sample sequenced in a study of T cell changes during pregnancy in multiple sclerosis. Here immunoSEQ multiplex PCR was the method, and the copy in TCRdb shows in-frame clones only, minus some. The sample lists roughly 80,000 clones; about 90% were seen once. The sequencing here drew on peripheral blood, taken before pregnancy. All receptors derive from a female donor with multiple sclerosis, enrolled in a pregnancy study.

This rearrangement joins TRBV18 to TRBJ1-5; the D gene is possibly TRBD1 (5 bases). V was cut by 1 base and J by 7 bases, with 14 bases left in between. CDR1 is KGHSH, CDR2 LQKENI, per germline. The CDR3 has 15 amino acids. The CDR3 DNA reads as TGTGCCAGCTCACCACGGGGTACGGGGGGGCAGCCCCAGCATTTT. Protein sequence: CASSPRGTGGQPQHF.

V usage is TRBV6-7 and J usage is TRBJ1-5; D possibly corresponds to TRBD1 (5 bases). TRBV6-7 qualifies as an ORF whose function is uncertain. This CDR3 is 14 amino acids long. Trimming took off 7 bases at V and 5 bases at J, with 15 bases between the two ends. The CDR3 loop is CASIMPLGDQPQHF. DNA of the CDR3: TGTGCCAGCATTATGCCTCTAGGGGATCAGCCCCAGCATTTT.

This rearrangement joins TRBV5-6 to TRBJ2-2; possibly TRBD2 for D (6 bases). Germline lookup yields CDR1 SGHDT and CDR2 YYEEEE. Trimming cost V 0 bases and J 6 bases, with 21 bases left between them. This CDR3 has 18 residues. CDR3 bases: TGTGCCAGCAGCTTGGCCGCGCTAGCGAGGATTAGGTCCGGGGAGCTGTTTTTT. Translating gives CASSLAALARIRSGELFF.

The V gene is TRBV27, the J gene TRBJ2-7, with 9 bases identical to TRBD2. Germline V gives CDR1 MNHEY, CDR2 SMNVEV (reference sequence). This CDR3 region has 13 residues. With 3 bases clipped from V and 7 bases from J, the junction kept 4 bases outside the gene matches. This CDR3 is CASSFAGGGEQYF. For the CDR3, the DNA is TGTGCCAGCAGTTTTGCGGGGGGGGGTGAGCAGTACTTC.

V and J are TRBV30 and TRBJ2-1; 11 bases are a match to TRBD2. Germline CDR1 and CDR2: GTSNPN and SVGIG (reference sequence). This CDR3 spans 14 amino acids. After removal of 4 bases from V and 9 bases from J, the junction contained 8 bases not matched to a gene. The CDR3 DNA follows: TGTGCCTGGAACATAGCGGGGGGGCGGAGTGAGCAGTTCTTC. Its translation is CAWNIAGGRSEQFF.

The chain links TRBV7-6 to TRBJ1-2; D is perhaps TRBD1 (5 bases). CDR1 is SGHVS, CDR2 FNYEAQ, per germline. The CDR3 has 12 residues. V lost 4 bases and J 7 bases, leaving 10 bases between the germline ends. CDR3 nucleotide sequence: TGTGCCAGCAGCTATTCTCAGGGTGGCTACACCTTC. The encoded protein is CASSYSQGGYTF.

The gene calls are TRBV30 and TRBJ2-2; perhaps TRBD1 as D (6 bases). Trimming left V 5 bases short and J 6 bases short, with 10 bases between. This CDR3 has 12 amino acids. Germline values: CDR1 GTSNPN, CDR2 SVGIG (reference sequence). The CDR3 sequence: CAWGSGAGELFF. The CDR3 DNA reads TGTGCCTGGGGTTCAGGGGCCGGGGAGCTGTTTTTT.

The gene calls are TRBV25-1 and TRBJ2-2; 11 bases match TRBD2. Germline V gene lookup returns CDR1 MGHDK and CDR2 SYGVNS. With V trimmed by 3 bases and J by 1 base, 1 base remained unmatched. This CDR3 is built from 16 residues. The CDR3 here is CASSDTSGGNTGELFF. The CDR3 DNA reads as TGTGCCAGCAGTGATACTAGCGGGGGGAACACCGGGGAGCTGTTTTTT.

The chain is built from TRBV5-1 and TRBJ1-1; D remains ambiguous. Trimming stripped 0 bases from V and 5 bases from J, with 11 bases between. Germline CDR1 SGHRS, CDR2 YFSETQ. This CDR3 has 14 amino acids. CDR3 sequence: CASSLVAQRTEAFF. In DNA form, the CDR3 reads TGCGCCAGCAGCTTGGTCGCCCAGAGGACTGAAGCTTTCTTT.

CDR3 in DNA: TGTGCCAGCACTATTACGGGACACTTCTATAATTCACCCCTCCACTTT. Amino acid sequence: CASTITGHFYNSPLHF. V gene TRBV27 combines with J gene TRBJ1-6; tentative D call: TRBD1 (6 bases). Trimming took off 7 bases at V and 3 bases at J, with 16 bases between the two ends. Germline values: CDR1 MNHEY, CDR2 SMNVEV (reference sequence). This CDR3 is 16 amino acids long.

The rearrangement joins TRBV5-1 to TRBJ1-1; D unresolved. Trimming removed 2 bases from V and 0 bases from J, with 20 bases in between. Looked up from germline, CDR1 is SGHRS and CDR2 is YFSETQ. This CDR3 spans 18 amino acids. The CDR3 is CASSFPSGEAFMNTEAFF. In nucleotides, the CDR3 is TGCGCCAGCAGCTTTCCTTCGGGTGAGGCCTTCATGAACACTGAAGCTTTCTTT.

The chain combines TRBV7-9 with TRBJ1-5; D remains unclear. The CDR3 is made up of 13 amino acids. V lost 0 bases, J lost 5 bases, and 5 bases lay in between. The germline gives CDR1 SEHNR, CDR2 FQNEAQ (reference sequence). CDR3: CASSLASDQPQHF. In DNA, the CDR3 is TGTGCCAGCAGCTTAGCGTCGGATCAGCCCCAGCATTTT.

The chain is built from TRBV12-5 and TRBJ2-2; the D is unclear. The CDR3 has 13 residues. Germline-derived CDR1 and CDR2 are LGHNT and FRNRAP. Trimming took off 8 bases at V and 7 bases at J, with 14 bases between the two ends. CDR3 amino acids: CASSPQIGGELFF. As DNA, the CDR3 is TGTGCTAGTAGTCCCCAAATCGGCGGGGAGCTGTTTTTT.

V is TRBV2 and J is TRBJ2-1, with TRBD2 matching 12 bases. CDR3 size: 15 residues. With V trimmed by 4 bases and J by 6 bases, 4 bases remained unmatched. CDR1 SNHLY and CDR2 FYNNEI come from the germline V gene. The CDR3 reads CASSGTSGVSNEQFF. Written as DNA, the CDR3 is TGTGCCAGCAGTGGGACTAGCGGGGTGTCCAATGAGCAGTTCTTC.

J is TRBJ2-3 and V is TRBV6-5; 12 bases map to TRBD2. V dropped 6 bases and J dropped 2; count of bases not matched to a gene: 3. Germline lookup yields CDR1 MNHEY and CDR2 SVGAGI. This CDR3 contains 15 residues. In DNA form, the CDR3 reads TGTGCCAGCAGCTGGACTAGCGGGACCACAGATACGCAGTATTTT. Translation: CASSWTSGTTDTQYF.

V gene TRBV6-1 combines with J gene TRBJ1-2, with D tentatively TRBD1 (5 bases). The germline V gene encodes CDR1 MNHNS and CDR2 SASEGT. The ends were cut back, 10 bases at V and 6 bases at J, with 12 bases in the middle. This CDR3 is 11 amino acids long. The CDR3 protein is CANQGLHGYTF. The CDR3 coding sequence is TGTGCCAACCAGGGTCTTCATGGCTACACCTTC.

The rearrangement links TRBV5-1 to TRBJ2-7; TRBD2 matches 11 bases. The germline CDR1 and CDR2 sequences are SGHRS and YFSETQ. The J segment lost 3 bases and the V segment lost 3 bases, leaving 8 bases of the junction unmatched. The CDR3 length is 16 residues. The CDR3 nucleotides read TGCGCCAGCAGCTCCGGGACTAGCGGATTGTACTACGAGCAGTACTTC. Translated: CASSSGTSGLYYEQYF.

The rearrangement links TRBV10-3 to TRBJ1-3, with D unresolved. The CDR3 has 14 residues. From germline, CDR1 is ENHRY and CDR2 SYGVKD. The V and J ends lost 10 bases and 3 bases respectively, with 16 bases between them. CDR3 in DNA: TGTGCCACCCACCCCCGAGAAGTTGGAAACACCATATATTTT. Its translation is CATHPREVGNTIYF.

This chain joins TRBV10-3 and TRBJ1-1; D gene unclear. From germline, CDR1 is ENHRY and CDR2 SYGVKD. CDR3 length equals 12 residues. Between the trimmed V and J ends, which lost 10 bases and 7 bases, there was a span of 16 bases. The CDR3 loop is CATVATEGEAFF. CDR3 nucleotides: TGTGCCACGGTCGCTACTGAGGGTGAAGCTTTCTTT.

This chain connects TRBV6-6 to TRBJ1-2; no reliable D call. V was cut by 6 bases and J by 4 bases, with 15 bases left in between. This CDR3 spans 14 amino acids. The V gene's germline CDR1 is MNHNY and CDR2 SVGAGI (reference sequence). The CDR3 coding sequence is TGTGCCAGCAGCACACCTGGCAGTCCCTATGGCTACACCTTC. Encoded protein: CASSTPGSPYGYTF.

In its sample, this clone was seen once. The V call is TRBV9, the J call TRBJ2-7, with TRBD2 matching 8 bases. Germline V gene data show CDR1 as SGDLS and CDR2 as YYNGEE. Trimming cost V 0 bases and J 1 base; bases outside gene matches: 6. The CDR3 length is 16 residues. CDR3 in amino acids: CASSVASAGASYEQYF. DNA of the CDR3: TGTGCCAGCAGCGTAGCGTCAGCGGGGGCATCCTACGAGCAGTACTTC.